The present TCR beta chain was sequenced within a study of T cell changes during pregnancy in multiple sclerosis. Germline V CDR1 and CDR2: GTSNPN, SVGIG (reference sequence). The CDR3 totals 15 residues. V dropped 8 bases and J dropped 5; count of bases not matched to a gene: 12. Data came from immunoSEQ multiplex PCR; TCRdb stores just in-frame clones and leaves some out. The repertoire consists of approximately 35,000 clones, with over 80% occurring once and the leading ten covering 1.2%. The rearrangement uses TRBV30 and TRBJ2-1, with 10 bases matching TRBD2. This receptor was taken from a female donor with multiple sclerosis, enrolled in a pregnancy study. The sample consisted of PBMCs (not recorded whether the cells were cultured). CDR3 sequence (DNA): TGTGCCCGCGACATCGGACTAGCGGCCGACAATGAGCAGTTCTTC. It codes for CARDIGLAADNEQFF. The whole variable domain, filled in from reference TRBV30 and TRBJ2-1, reads SQTIHQWPATLVQPVGSPLSLECTVEGTSNPNLYWYRQAAGRGLQLLFYSVGIGQISSEVPQNLSASRPQDRQFILSSKKLLLSDSGFYLCARDIGLAADNEQFFGPGTRLTVL.